This T cell receptor beta chain was found in a study of CD8 T cells in Susac syndrome. Study in general: There were Susac syndrome patients who were therapy-naive at blood draw, others on corticosteroids, and others on intravenous immunoglobulin alone. Points from the study as a whole: Where Susac syndrome CD4+ T cell repertoires were concerned, no clonal expansion was evident.

Random hexamers served to reverse transcribe roughly 0.5 to 1 ug RNA. Amplification of TCR beta CDR3 was carried out by immunoSEQ multiplex PCR, which covered 54 Vbeta and 13 Jbeta segments. MiXCR, run by TCRdb on the immunoSEQ multiplex PCR reads, gives a single entry per CDR3 protein. The table includes some 200,000 distinct CDR3 sequences, about 91% detected once. Germline V gene sequence: CDR1 SEHNR, CDR2 FQNEAQ (reference sequence). V was clipped by 2 bases and J by 0 bases, with 11 bases between them. The CDR3 is 15 residues long. Patients with Susac syndrome showed fulfilment of recently defined diagnostic criteria for definite or probable disease. About this clonotype: Its target is not known.

This sequence joins TRBV7-9 and TRBJ2-7; the D gene is possibly TRBD2 (5 bases). The specimen sequenced was CD4+ T cells from PBMCs. The source is a human donor with Susac syndrome. This CDR3 reads CASSLNPGSSYEQYF. For the CDR3, the DNA is TGTGCCAGCAGCTTAAATCCGGGAAGCTCCTACGAGCAGTACTTC.